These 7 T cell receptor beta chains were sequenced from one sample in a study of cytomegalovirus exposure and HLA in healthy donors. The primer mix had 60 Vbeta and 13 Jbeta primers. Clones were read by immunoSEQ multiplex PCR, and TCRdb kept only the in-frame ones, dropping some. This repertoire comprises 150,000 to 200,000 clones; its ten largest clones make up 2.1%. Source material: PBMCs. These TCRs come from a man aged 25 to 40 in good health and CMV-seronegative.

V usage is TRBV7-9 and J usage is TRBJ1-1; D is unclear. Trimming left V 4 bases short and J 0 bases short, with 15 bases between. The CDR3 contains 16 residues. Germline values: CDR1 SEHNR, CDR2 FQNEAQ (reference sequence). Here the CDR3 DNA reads TGTGCCAGCAGCTCCCGTCCGACGGAGATGAACACTGAAGCTTTCTTT. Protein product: CASSSRPTEMNTEAFF.

The CDR3 loop is CASGSIVQPQHF. CDR3 nucleotides: TGTGCCAGCGGGAGTATAGTTCAGCCCCAGCATTTT. This chain uses TRBV28 with TRBJ1-5; D is undetermined. CDR3 length equals 12 residues. Germline V gene sequence: CDR1 MDHEN, CDR2 SYDVKM. V was pared by 8 bases and J by 6 bases, with 11 bases between.

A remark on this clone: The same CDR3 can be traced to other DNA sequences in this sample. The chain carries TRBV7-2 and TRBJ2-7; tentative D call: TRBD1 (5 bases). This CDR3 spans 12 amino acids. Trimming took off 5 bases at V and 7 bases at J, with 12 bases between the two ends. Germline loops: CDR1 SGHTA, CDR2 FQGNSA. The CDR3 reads CASSPRRGEQYF. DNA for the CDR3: TGTGCCAGCAGCCCCCGAAGGGGTGAGCAGTACTTC.

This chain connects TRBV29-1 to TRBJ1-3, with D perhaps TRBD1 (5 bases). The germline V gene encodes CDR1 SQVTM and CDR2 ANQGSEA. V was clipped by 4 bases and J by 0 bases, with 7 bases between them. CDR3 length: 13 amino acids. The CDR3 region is CSVGGGSGNTIYF. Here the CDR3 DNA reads TGCAGCGTTGGGGGGGGCTCTGGAAACACCATATATTTT.

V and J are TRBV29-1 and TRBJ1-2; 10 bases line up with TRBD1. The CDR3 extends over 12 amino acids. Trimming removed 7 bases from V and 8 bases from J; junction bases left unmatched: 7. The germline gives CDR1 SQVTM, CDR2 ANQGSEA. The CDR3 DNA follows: TGCAGCGCTCGGCTGACAGGGGGCGGCTACACCTTC. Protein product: CSARLTGGGYTF.

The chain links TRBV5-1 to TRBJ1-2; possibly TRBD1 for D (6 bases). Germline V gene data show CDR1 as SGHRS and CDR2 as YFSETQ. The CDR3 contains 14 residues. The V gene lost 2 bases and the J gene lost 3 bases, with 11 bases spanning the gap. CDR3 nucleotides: TGCGCCAGCAGCTTACAGGGAATCGACTATGGCTACACCTTC. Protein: CASSLQGIDYGYTF.

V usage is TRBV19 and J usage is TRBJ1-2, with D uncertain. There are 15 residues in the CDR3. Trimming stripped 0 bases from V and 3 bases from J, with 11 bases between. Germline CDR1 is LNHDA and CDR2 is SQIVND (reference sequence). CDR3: CASSIDRRGYYGYTF. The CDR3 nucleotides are TGTGCCAGTAGTATAGATCGCCGGGGTTACTATGGCTACACCTTC.